These 14 T cell receptor beta chains share one sample of origin, sequenced in a study of cytomegalovirus exposure and HLA in healthy donors. The PCR ran on 60 Vbeta and 13 Jbeta primers. The table came from immunoSEQ multiplex PCR; TCRdb's copy has only in-frame clones and leaves some out. The profile shows about 130,000 clones, 83% of them singletons. Specimen: PBMCs. Every receptor here comes from a woman in her 40s in good health and CMV-seropositive.

V and J are TRBV9 and TRBJ2-7, with 10 bases fitting TRBD2. CDR3 length: 18 amino acids. J lost 5 bases, V lost 1 base, and 15 bases had no gene match. Germline-derived CDR1 and CDR2 are SGDLS and YYNGEE. For the CDR3, the DNA is TGTGCCAGCAGCGTAAGACTAGCGGGTACCCTCCGGTTGGACGAGCAGTACTTC. Translated: CASSVRLAGTLRLDEQYF. Full variable domain (remainder filled in from reference TRBV9 and TRBJ2-7): DSGVTQTPKHLITATGQRVTLRCSPRSGDLSVYWYQQSLDQGLQFLIQYYNGEERAKGNILERFSAQQFPDLHSELNLSSLELGDSALYFCASSVRLAGTLRLDEQYFGPGTRLTVT.

The chain uses TRBV9 and TRBJ2-1, with 8 bases fitting TRBD2. CDR1 SGDLS and CDR2 YYNGEE come from the germline V gene. With V trimmed by 2 bases and J by 2 bases, 6 bases remained unmatched. The CDR3 covers 16 residues. The CDR3, as DNA: TGTGCCAGCAGCGTTACCGGGACTAGTCCCTACAATGAGCAGTTCTTC. Protein: CASSVTGTSPYNEQFF.

This clone has only one observation. This chain uses TRBV27 with TRBJ2-7; 7 bases fit TRBD2. CDR3 length equals 13 residues. CDR1 is MNHEY and CDR2 is SMNVEV in the germline V gene (reference sequence). The ends lost 7 bases at V and 3 bases at J; junction bases unmatched: 6. This chain's CDR3 is CASTPGEGYEQYF. CDR3 nucleotide sequence: TGTGCCAGCACCCCCGGGGAGGGCTACGAGCAGTACTTC.

This clone has just one count. This chain links TRBV19 with TRBJ2-4; 7 nucleotides line up with TRBD2. With 11 bases clipped from V and 9 bases from J, the junction kept 13 bases outside the gene matches. This CDR3 is built from 13 residues. The germline V gene has CDR1 LNHDA and CDR2 SQIVND (reference sequence). The CDR3 spells CARGESERRIQYF. Written as DNA, the CDR3 is TGTGCCCGGGGGGAAAGTGAAAGACGCATTCAGTACTTC.

The chain employs TRBV6-5 and TRBJ1-1; 7 nucleotides agree with TRBD1. From germline, CDR1 is MNHEY and CDR2 SVGAGI. The CDR3 runs 12 residues. V lost 6 bases, J lost 7 bases, and 5 bases stayed unmatched. The CDR3 sequence is CASRRQGGEAFF. The CDR3 DNA reads TGTGCCAGCAGACGACAGGGAGGTGAAGCTTTCTTT.

The V gene is TRBV28, the J gene TRBJ1-2; TRBD1 might be the D (5 bases). CDR1 is MDHEN and CDR2 is SYDVKM in the germline V gene. CDR3 length: 15 residues. The V end was cut by 5 bases, the J end by 5 bases, with 18 bases between. CDR3 sequence reads: CASSPIPQGDYGYTF. DNA of the CDR3: TGTGCCAGCAGTCCGATACCCCAGGGTGATTATGGCTACACCTTC.

The V gene is TRBV5-1, the J gene TRBJ2-5; 9 nucleotides line up with TRBD2. Germline loops: CDR1 SGHRS, CDR2 YFSETQ. The V gene end was trimmed by 0 bases and the J gene end by 5 bases; junction bases not matched to a gene: 14. This CDR3 has 18 amino acids. CDR3 sequence: CASSLVGSGSPEGETQYF. The CDR3 bases are TGCGCCAGCAGCTTGGTCGGTAGCGGGAGCCCAGAAGGGGAGACCCAGTACTTC. The full variable domain, completed using reference TRBV5-1 and TRBJ2-5, is KAGVTQTPRYLIKTRGQQVTLSCSPISGHRSVSWYQQTPGQGLQFLFEYFSETQRNKGNFPGRFSGRQFSNSRSEMNVSTLELGDSALYLCASSLVGSGSPEGETQYFGPGTRLLVL.

The sample holds one count of this clone. The chain combines TRBV27 with TRBJ2-1, with 11 positions matching TRBD2. Germline values: CDR1 MNHEY, CDR2 SMNVEV (reference sequence). The CDR3 has 16 residues. V was clipped by 4 bases and J by 7 bases; unmatched bases: 9. CDR3 amino acids: CASSSLTSGTNNEQFF. The CDR3 coding sequence is TGTGCCAGCAGTTCCCTGACTAGCGGGACTAATAATGAGCAGTTCTTC.

The chain carries TRBV9 and TRBJ2-1; 8 bases align to TRBD2. The CDR3 totals 15 residues. In germline, CDR1 is SGDLS, CDR2 YYNGEE. V trimming: 0 bases; J trimming: 3 bases; junction bases outside the gene matches: 2. In DNA, the CDR3 is TGTGCCAGCAGCGTAGATGCGGGGGGCTACAATGAGCAGTTCTTC. Encoded protein: CASSVDAGGYNEQFF.

The chain combines TRBV19 with TRBJ1-5; maybe TRBD1 (5 bases). This CDR3 region has 17 residues. Between the trimmed V and J ends, which lost 2 bases and 3 bases, there was a span of 17 bases. CDR1 is LNHDA and CDR2 is SQIVND in the germline V gene (reference sequence). CDR3 protein: CASSIIQGLSNNQPQHF. CDR3 nucleotides: TGTGCCAGTAGTATAATCCAGGGACTTTCGAACAATCAGCCCCAGCATTTT.

This chain links TRBV7-2 with TRBJ1-6; D gene unclear. The CDR3 consists of 14 residues. Germline CDR1 and CDR2: SGHTA and FQGNSA. Trimming shortened V by 5 bases and J by 6 bases, and 11 bases separated the two germline ends. CDR3 DNA: TGTGCCAGCAGCGTGGGCCTCGTTAATTCACCCCTCCACTTT. Protein product: CASSVGLVNSPLHF.

The chain couples TRBV19 to TRBJ2-7, with D possibly matching TRBD2 (7 bases). The germline CDR1 and CDR2 sequences are LNHDA and SQIVND (reference sequence). CDR3 size: 15 residues. Between the trimmed V and J ends, which lost 5 bases and 4 bases, there was a span of 18 bases. Written as DNA, the CDR3 is TGTGCCAGTAGTTTCCGCGGGGGCGGGGTGTACGAGCAGTACTTC. This encodes CASSFRGGGVYEQYF.

The chain couples TRBV14 to TRBJ2-1; 9 bases agree with TRBD2. There are 15 residues in the CDR3. Germline CDR1 and CDR2: SGHDN and FVKESK. V dropped 0 bases and J dropped 4; count of bases not matched to a gene: 1. CDR3 residues: CASSQELAGYNEQFF. The CDR3 DNA sequence: TGTGCCAGCAGCCAAGAGCTAGCGGGGTACAATGAGCAGTTCTTC.

This chain connects TRBV4-1 to TRBJ2-1; TRBD2 aligns across 9 bases. This CDR3 has 20 residues. Looked up from germline, CDR1 is MGHRA and CDR2 is YSYEKL. The trim removed 0 bases at V and 2 bases at J, leaving 14 bases unmatched. In DNA, the CDR3 is TGCGCCAGCAGCCAAGATCTGGGTAGCGGGAGATTTAGAACCTACAATGAGCAGTTCTTC. This sequence encodes CASSQDLGSGRFRTYNEQFF.